This TCR beta chain was captured by sequencing in a study of blood T cells in healthy people across ages. The table lists this clonotype with many counts. Its antigen is as yet unknown. The use of a sample-barcoded 5' primer and a J-beta primer mix characterized a second PCR of about 6 to 11 cycles. Samples each returned at least 2.5 million CDR3-containing paired-end reads. Each CDR3 protein is one row after TCRdb ran MiXCR on the 5' RACE reads. The sample contains 600,000 or so distinct CDR3 sequences, about 28% of which appear only once. This CDR3 spans 14 amino acids. The ends were cut back, 6 bases at V and 5 bases at J, with 19 bases in the middle. Germline CDR1 reads DFQATT; CDR2 reads SNEGSKA (reference sequence). Study findings and constraints: CMV status of donors was not determined, possibly confounding expanded clonotype changes. Getting older went along with TCR beta diversity per million T cells dropping roughly linearly.

The rearrangement uses TRBV20-1 and TRBJ2-5; D may be TRBD2 (7 bases). Sequencing input: blood. This receptor was obtained from a woman of 80 years or more in good health. CDR3 region: CSALGGGAKETQYF. The CDR3 DNA follows: TGCAGTGCCCTCGGAGGGGGGGCAAAGGAGACCCAGTACTTC.